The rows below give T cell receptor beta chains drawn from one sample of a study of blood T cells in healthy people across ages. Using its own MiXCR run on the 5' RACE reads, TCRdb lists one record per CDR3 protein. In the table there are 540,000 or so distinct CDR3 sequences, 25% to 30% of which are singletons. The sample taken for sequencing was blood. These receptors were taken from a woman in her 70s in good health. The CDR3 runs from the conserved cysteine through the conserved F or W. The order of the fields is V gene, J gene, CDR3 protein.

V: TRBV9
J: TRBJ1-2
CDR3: CASSVENYGYTF

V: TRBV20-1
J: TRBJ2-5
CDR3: CSAPGGGGLGFGETQYF

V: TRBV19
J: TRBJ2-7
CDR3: CASSMAVTAYEQYF

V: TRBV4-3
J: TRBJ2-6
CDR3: CASSQSHFPSGANVLTF

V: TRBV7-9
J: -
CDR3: CASSLSKGQGAYEQYF

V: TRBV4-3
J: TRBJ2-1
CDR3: CASSQVGRSNSYNEQFF

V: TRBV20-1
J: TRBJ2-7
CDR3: CSARKMDRSFSYDQYF

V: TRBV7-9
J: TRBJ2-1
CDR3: CASSSQLGTVYNEQFF

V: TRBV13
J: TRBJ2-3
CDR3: CASSLGRGMTDTQYF

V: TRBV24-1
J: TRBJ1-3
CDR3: CATSDRAGNTIYF

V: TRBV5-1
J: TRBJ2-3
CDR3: CASSLDVAGTQYF

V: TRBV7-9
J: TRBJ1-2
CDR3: CASRGTGDNYGYTF

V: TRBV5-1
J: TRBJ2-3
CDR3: CASSPHGLAGGDTDTQYF

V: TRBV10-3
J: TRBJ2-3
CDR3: CAIGPEGADTQYF

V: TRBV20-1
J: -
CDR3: CSIGRGISYNEQFF

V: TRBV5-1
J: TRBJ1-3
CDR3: CASSLDGAASWNTIYF

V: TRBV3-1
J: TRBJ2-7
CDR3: CASSPRDRGNGQYF

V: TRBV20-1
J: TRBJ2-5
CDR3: CSAREARVQETQYF

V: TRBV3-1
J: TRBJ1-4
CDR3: CASSRDRVRSGNEKLFF

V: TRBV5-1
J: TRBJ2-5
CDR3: CASSFDTGIGVREQYF

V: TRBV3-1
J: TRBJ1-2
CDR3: CASSQEYWGYGYTF

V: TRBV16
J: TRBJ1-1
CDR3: CASSRGENTEAFF

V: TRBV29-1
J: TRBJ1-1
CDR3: CNVGRGFTEAFF

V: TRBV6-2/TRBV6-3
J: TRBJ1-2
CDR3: CASRFRDRERGYTF

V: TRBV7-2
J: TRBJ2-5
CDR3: CASSWTSGRRTQYF

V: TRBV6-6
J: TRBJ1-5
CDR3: CASSYSTGYQPQHF

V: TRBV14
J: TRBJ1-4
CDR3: CASSQRFGQGNEKLFF

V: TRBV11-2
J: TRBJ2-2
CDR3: CASSFRPGDTGELFF

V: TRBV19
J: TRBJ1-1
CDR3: CASSMGGTVNTEAFF

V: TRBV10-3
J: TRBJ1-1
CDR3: CAIRGPMNTEAFF

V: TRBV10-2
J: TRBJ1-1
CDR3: CASRYRETEAFF

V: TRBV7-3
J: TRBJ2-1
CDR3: CASSPEGPHSYNEQFF

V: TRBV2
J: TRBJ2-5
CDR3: CAGSEGRETQYF

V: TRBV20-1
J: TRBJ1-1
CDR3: CSASRGALNTEAFF

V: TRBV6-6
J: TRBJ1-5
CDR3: CASSRGTISNQPQHF

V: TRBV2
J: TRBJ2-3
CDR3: CASDRDREGSRPDTQYF

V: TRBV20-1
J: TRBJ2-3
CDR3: CSARLTEPVDTQYF

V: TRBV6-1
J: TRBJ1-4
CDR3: CASTRTWALNEKLFF

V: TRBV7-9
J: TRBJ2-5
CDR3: CASSLRENRGEGETQYF

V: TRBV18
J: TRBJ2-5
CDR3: CASSPPGQSRETQYF

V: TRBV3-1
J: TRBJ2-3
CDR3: CASSHLGEADTQYF

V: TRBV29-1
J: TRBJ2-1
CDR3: CSVEPSSGSANEQFF

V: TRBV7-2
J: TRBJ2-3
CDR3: CASSAYRGTTDTQYF

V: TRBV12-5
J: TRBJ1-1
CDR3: CASGRSTEAFF

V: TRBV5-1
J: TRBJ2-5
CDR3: CASSFLHPGETQYF

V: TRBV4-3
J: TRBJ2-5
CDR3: CASSQDLIGGAPQETQYF

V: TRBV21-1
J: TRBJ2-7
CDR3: CASSRVDRGLYEQYF

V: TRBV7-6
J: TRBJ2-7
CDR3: CASSPRTSGGAESYEQYF

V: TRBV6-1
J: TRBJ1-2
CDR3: CASRDLLTYGYTF

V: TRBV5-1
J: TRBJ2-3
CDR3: CASSLVTGPTDTQYF

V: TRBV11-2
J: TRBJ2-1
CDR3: CASSLPSAYNEQFF

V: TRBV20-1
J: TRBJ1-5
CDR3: CSARRPNINQPQHF

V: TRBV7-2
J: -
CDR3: CASQSRRGNEQFF

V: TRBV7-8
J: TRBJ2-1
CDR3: CASSLEVRSYNEQFF

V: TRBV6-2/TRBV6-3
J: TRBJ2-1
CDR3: CASSYSGQGKDNEQFF

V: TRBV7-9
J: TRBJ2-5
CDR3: CASSPRATETQYF

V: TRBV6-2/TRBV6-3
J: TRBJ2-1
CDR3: CASSSLPAGADNEQFF

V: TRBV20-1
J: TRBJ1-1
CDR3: CSGVRGMNTEAFF

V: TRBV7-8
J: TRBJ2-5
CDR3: CASSLTGTLQETQYF